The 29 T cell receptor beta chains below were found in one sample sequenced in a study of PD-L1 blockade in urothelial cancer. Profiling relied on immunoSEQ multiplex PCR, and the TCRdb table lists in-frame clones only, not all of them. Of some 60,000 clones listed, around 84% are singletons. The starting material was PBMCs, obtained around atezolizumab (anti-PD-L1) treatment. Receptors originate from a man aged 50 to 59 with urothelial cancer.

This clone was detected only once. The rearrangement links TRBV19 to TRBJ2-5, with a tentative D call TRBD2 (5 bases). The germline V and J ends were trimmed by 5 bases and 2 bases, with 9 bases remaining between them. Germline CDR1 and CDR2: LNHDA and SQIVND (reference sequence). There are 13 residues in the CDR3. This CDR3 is CASSYPGQETQYF. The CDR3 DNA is TGTGCCAGTAGTTATCCGGGGCAAGAGACCCAGTACTTC.

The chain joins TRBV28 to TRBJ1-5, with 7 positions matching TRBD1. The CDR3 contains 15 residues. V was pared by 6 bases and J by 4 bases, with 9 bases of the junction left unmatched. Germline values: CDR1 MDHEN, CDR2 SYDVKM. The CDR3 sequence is CASSPGGTQNQPQHF. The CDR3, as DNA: TGTGCCAGCAGCCCAGGGGGGACACAAAATCAGCCCCAGCATTTT.

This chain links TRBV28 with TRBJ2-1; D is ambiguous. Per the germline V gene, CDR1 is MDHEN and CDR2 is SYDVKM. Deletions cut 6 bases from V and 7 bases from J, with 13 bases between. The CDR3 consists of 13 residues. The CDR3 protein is CASSLTTLNEQFF. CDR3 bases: TGTGCCAGCAGCCTAACCACACTAAATGAGCAGTTCTTC.

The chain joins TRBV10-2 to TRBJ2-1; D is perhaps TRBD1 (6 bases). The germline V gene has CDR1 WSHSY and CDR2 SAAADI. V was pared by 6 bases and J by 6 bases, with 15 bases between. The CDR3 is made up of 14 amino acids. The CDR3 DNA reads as TGCGCCAGCAGGCCCAGGGCAGGGGCCAATGAGCAGTTCTTC. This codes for CASRPRAGANEQFF.

CDR3 amino acids: CASAQNRRTDTQYF. Here the CDR3 DNA reads TGTGCCAGCGCACAGAACAGACGCACAGATACGCAGTATTTT. The chain carries TRBV18 and TRBJ2-3; D remains unclear. Trimming pared 8 bases from V and 1 base from J, leaving 13 bases between. The CDR3 contains 14 residues. The V gene's germline CDR1 is KGHSH and CDR2 LQKENI.

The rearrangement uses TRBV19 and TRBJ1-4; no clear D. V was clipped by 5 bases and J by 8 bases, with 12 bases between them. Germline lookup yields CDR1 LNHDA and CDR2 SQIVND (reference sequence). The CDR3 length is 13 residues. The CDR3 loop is CASSYKGGEKLFF. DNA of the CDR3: TGTGCCAGTAGTTATAAAGGAGGCGAAAAACTGTTTTTT.

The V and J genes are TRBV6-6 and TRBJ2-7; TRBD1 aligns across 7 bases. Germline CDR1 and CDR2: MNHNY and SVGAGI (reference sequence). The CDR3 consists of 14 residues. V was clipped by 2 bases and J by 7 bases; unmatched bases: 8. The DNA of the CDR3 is TGTGCCAGCAGTTACGGACAGGACCTAATAGAGCAGTACTTC. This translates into CASSYGQDLIEQYF.

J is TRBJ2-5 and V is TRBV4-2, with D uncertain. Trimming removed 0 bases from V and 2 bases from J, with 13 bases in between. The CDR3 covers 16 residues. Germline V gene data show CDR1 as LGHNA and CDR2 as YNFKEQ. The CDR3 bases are TGTGCCAGCAGCCAAGAGGTCCCCCCTAGACAAGAGACCCAGTACTTC. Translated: CASSQEVPPRQETQYF.

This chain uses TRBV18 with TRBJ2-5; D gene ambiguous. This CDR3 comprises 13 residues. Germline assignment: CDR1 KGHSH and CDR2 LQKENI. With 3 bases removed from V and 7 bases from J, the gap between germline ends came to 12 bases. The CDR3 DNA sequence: TGTGCCAGCTCACCCGGTCCCGGCGGGACCCAGTACTTC. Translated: CASSPGPGGTQYF.

CDR3 residues: CASSPRGRGTTGELFF. The CDR3, as DNA: TGTGCCAGCAGCCCAAGGGGCAGGGGGACCACCGGGGAGCTGTTTTTT. V gene TRBV7-2 combines with J gene TRBJ2-2; 7 bases are a match to TRBD1. The CDR3 runs 16 residues. The V gene end was trimmed by 5 bases and the J gene end by 4 bases; junction bases not matched to a gene: 10. Germline CDR1 and CDR2: SGHTA and FQGNSA.

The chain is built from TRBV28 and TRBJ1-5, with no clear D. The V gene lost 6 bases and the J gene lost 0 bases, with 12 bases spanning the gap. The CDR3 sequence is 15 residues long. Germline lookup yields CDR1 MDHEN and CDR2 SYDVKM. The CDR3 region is CASRWAQGSNQPQHF. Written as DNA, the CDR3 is TGTGCCAGCAGGTGGGCTCAAGGTAGCAATCAGCCCCAGCATTTT. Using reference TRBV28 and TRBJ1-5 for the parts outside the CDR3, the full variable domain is DVKVTQSSRYLVKRTGEKVFLECVQDMDHENMFWYRQDPGLGLRLIYFSYDVKMKEKGDIPEGYSVSREKKERFSLILESASTNQTSMYLCASRWAQGSNQPQHFGDGTRLSIL.

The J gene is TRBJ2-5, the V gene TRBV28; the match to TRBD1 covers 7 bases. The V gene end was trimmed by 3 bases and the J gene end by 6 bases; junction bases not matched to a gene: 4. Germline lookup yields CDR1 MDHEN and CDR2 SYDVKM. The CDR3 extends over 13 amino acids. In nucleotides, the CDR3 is TGTGCCAGCAGTTTTACAGGGGCTCAGACCCAGTACTTC. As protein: CASSFTGAQTQYF.

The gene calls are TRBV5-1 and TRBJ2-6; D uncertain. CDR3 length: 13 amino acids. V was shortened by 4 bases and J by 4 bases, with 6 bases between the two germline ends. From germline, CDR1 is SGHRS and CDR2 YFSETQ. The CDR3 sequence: CASSIAGANVLTF. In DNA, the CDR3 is TGCGCCAGCAGCATAGCAGGGGCCAACGTCCTGACTTTC. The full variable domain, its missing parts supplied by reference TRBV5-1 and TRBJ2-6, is KAGVTQTPRYLIKTRGQQVTLSCSPISGHRSVSWYQQTPGQGLQFLFEYFSETQRNKGNFPGRFSGRQFSNSRSEMNVSTLELGDSALYLCASSIAGANVLTFGAGSRLTVL.

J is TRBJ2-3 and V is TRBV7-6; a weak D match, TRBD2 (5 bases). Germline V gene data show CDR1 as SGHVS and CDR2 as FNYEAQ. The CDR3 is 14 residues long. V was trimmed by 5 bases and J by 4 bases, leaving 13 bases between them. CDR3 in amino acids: CASSPKGVADTQYF. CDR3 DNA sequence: TGTGCCAGCAGCCCGAAGGGAGTCGCAGATACGCAGTATTTT. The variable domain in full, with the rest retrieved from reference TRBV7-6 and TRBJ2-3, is GAGVSQSPRYKVTKRGQDVALRCDPISGHVSLYWYRQALGQGPEFLTYFNYEAQQDKSGLPNDRFSAERPEGSISTLTIQRTEQRDSAMYRCASSPKGVADTQYFGPGTRLTVL.

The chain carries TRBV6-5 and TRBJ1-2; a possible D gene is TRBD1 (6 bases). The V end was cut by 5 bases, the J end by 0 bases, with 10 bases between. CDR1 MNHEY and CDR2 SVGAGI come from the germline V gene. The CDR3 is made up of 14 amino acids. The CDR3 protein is CASSDRKANYGYTF. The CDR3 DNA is TGTGCCAGCAGTGACAGGAAAGCTAACTATGGCTACACCTTC.

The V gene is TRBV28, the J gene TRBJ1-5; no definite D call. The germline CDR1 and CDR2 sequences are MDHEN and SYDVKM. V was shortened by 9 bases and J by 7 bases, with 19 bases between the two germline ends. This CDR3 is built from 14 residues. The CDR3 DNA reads TGTGCCAGTTTCCCGATACGGGGAGGGCAGCCCCAGCATTTT. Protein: CASFPIRGGQPQHF.

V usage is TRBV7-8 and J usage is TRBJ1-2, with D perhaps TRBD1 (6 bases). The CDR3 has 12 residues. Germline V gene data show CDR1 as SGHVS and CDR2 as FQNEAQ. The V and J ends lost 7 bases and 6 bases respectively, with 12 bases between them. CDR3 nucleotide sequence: TGTGCCAGCACTGGGAGGGGGGATGGCTACACCTTC. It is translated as CASTGRGDGYTF.

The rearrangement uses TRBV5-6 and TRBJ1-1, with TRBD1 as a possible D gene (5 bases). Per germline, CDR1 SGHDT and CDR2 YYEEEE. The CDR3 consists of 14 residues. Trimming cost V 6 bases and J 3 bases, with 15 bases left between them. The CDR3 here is CASTRDRSYTEAFF. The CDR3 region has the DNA TGTGCCAGCACGCGGGACCGATCTTACACTGAAGCTTTCTTT.

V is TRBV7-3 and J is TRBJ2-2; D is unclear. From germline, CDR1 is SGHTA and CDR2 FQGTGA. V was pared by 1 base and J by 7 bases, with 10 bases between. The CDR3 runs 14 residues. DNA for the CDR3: TGTGCCAGCAGCTTAATGACTGCTGGCGGGGAGCTGTTTTTT. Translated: CASSLMTAGGELFF.

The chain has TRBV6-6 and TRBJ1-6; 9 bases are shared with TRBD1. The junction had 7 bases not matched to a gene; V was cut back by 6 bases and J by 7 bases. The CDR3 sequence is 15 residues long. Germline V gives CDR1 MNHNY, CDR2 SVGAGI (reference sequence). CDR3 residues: CASRGRDRENSPLHF. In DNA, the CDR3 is TGTGCCAGCAGGGGCCGGGACAGGGAGAATTCACCCCTCCACTTT.

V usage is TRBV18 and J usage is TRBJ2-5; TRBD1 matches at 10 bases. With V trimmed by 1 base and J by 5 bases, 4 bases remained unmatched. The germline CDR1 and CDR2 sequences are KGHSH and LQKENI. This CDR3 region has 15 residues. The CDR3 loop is CASSPQGTGDETQYF. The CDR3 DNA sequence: TGTGCCAGCTCACCACAGGGGACAGGGGACGAGACCCAGTACTTC.

CDR3 nucleotide sequence: TGTGCCAGCAGCTTGGGACACACCAGTGGTGGCTACACCTTC. This gives the protein CASSLGHTSGGYTF. This chain links TRBV11-1 with TRBJ1-2; possibly TRBD1 for D (6 bases). The CDR3 is 14 residues long. Germline loops: CDR1 SGHAT, CDR2 FQDESV (reference sequence). V was clipped by 3 bases and J by 7 bases, with 15 bases between them.

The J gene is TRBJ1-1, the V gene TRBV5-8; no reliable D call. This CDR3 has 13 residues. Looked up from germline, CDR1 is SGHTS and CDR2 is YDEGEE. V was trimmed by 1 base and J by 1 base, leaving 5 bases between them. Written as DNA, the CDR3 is TGTGCCAGCAGCTTGATACAGAACACTGAAGCTTTCTTT. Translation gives CASSLIQNTEAFF.

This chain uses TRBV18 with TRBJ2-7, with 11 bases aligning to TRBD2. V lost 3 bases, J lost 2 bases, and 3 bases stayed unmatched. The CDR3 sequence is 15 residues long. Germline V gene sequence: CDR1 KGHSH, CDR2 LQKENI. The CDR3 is CASSPVTSGTYEQYF. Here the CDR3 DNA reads TGTGCCAGCTCACCGGTGACTAGCGGGACCTACGAGCAGTACTTC.

In DNA form, the CDR3 reads TGTGCCAGCAGCTTAGGGGTGTATGGGGAGAGCAATCAGCCCCAGCATTTT. It encodes CASSLGVYGESNQPQHF. The V gene is TRBV11-2, the J gene TRBJ1-5; D is ambiguous. The germline V gene encodes CDR1 SGHAT and CDR2 FQNNGV. This CDR3 comprises 17 residues. Trimming took 1 base from V and 1 from J, leaving 14 bases between them.

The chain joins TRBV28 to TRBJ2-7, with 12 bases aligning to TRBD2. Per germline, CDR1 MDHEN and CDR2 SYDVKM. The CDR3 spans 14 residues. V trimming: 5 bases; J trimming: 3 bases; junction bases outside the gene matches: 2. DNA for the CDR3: TGTGCCAGCAGTAGACTAGCGGGAGACTACGAGCAGTACTTC. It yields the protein CASSRLAGDYEQYF.

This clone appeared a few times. This CDR3 is CASSLSRGIGNQPQHF. The CDR3 nucleotides are TGTGCCAGCAGTTTATCCCGGGGGATCGGCAATCAGCCCCAGCATTTT. This chain uses TRBV28 with TRBJ1-5, with D possibly matching TRBD1 (5 bases). Germline-derived CDR1 and CDR2 are MDHEN and SYDVKM. V was clipped by 1 base and J by 2 bases, with 12 bases between them. The CDR3 consists of 16 residues.

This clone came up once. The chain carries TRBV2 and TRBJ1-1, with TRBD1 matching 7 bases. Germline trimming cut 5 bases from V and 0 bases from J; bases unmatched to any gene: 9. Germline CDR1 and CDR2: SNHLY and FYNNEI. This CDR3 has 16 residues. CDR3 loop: CASSTWQGGMNTEAFF. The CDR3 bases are TGTGCCAGCAGTACCTGGCAGGGGGGTATGAACACTGAAGCTTTCTTT.

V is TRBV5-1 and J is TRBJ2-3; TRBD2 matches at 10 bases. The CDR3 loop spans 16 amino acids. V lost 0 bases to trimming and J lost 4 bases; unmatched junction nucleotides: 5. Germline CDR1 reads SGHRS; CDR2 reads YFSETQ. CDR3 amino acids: CASSLALAGGPDTQYF. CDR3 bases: TGCGCCAGCAGCTTGGCCTTAGCGGGAGGCCCAGATACGCAGTATTTT.